Below are 2 T cell receptor beta chains sequenced from a single sample in a study of somatic mutations in cytotoxic T cells in rheumatoid arthritis. Only in-frame clones appear in the TCRdb table, and some are missing; sequencing was by immunoSEQ multiplex PCR. The table lists thousands of clones, over 70% of them singletons. The sequenced material came from CD8+ T cells sorted from blood. Source of these receptors: a woman aged 45-65 years with rheumatoid arthritis.

The chain uses TRBV19 and TRBJ2-1; D may be TRBD2 (6 bases). Trimming shortened V by 1 base and J by 9 bases, and 10 bases separated the two germline ends. Germline values: CDR1 LNHDA, CDR2 SQIVND (reference sequence). The CDR3 spans 13 residues. CDR3 region: CASSIVGGREQFF. CDR3 DNA: TGTGCCAGTAGTATAGTCGGGGGTCGTGAGCAGTTCTTC.

V is TRBV9 and J is TRBJ2-1, with TRBD2 matching over 10 bases. V shed 0 bases, J shed 6 bases, and the junction held 12 bases outside the gene matches. The CDR3 spans 18 residues. Germline loops: CDR1 SGDLS, CDR2 YYNGEE. In DNA, the CDR3 is TGTGCCAGCAGCGTAGTAGGAAGCGGGAGGGCCCCGATCAATGAGCAGTTCTTC. This translates into CASSVVGSGRAPINEQFF.